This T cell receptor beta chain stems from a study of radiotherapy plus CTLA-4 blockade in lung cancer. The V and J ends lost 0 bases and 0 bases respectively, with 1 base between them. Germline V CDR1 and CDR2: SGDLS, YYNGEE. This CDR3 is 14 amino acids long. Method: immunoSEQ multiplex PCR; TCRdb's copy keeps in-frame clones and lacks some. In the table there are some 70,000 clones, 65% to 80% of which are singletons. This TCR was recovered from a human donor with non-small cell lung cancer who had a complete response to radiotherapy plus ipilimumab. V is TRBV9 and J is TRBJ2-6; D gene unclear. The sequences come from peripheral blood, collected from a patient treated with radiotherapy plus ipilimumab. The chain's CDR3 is CASSVDSGANVLTF. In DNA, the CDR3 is TGTGCCAGCAGCGTAGACTCTGGGGCCAACGTCCTGACTTTC.